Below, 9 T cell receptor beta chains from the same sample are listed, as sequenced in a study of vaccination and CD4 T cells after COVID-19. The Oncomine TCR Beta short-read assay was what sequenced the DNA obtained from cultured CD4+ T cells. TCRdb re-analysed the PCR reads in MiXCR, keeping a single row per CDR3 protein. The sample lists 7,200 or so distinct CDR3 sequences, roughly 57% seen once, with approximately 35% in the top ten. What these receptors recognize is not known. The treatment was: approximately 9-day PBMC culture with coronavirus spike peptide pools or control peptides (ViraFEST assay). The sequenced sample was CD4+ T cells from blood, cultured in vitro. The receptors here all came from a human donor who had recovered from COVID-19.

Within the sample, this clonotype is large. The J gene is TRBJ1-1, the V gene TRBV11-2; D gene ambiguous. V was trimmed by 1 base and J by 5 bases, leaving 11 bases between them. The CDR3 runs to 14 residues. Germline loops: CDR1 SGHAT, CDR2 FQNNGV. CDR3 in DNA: TGTGCCAGCAGCTTAGTGGGGTTCCAAACTGAAGCTTTCTTT. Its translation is CASSLVGFQTEAFF. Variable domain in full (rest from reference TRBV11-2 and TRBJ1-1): EAGVAQSPRYKIIEKRQSVAFWCNPISGHATLYWYQQILGQGPKLLIQFQNNGVVDDSQLPKDRFSAERLKGVDSTLKIQPAKLEDSAVYLCASSLVGFQTEAFFGQGTRLTVV.

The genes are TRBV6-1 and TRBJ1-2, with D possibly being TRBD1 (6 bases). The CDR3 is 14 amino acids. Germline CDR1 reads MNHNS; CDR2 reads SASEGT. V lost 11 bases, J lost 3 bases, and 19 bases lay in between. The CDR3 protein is CAGKVGGGDYGYTF. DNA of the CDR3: TGTGCCGGCAAAGTGGGGGGGGGCGACTATGGCTACACCTTC.

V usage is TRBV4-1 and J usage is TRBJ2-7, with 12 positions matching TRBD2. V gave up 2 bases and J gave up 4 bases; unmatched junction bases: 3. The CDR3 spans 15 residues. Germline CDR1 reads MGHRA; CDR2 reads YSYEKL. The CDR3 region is CASSQPTSGSYEQYF. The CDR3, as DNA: TGCGCCAGCAGCCAACCGACTAGCGGGAGTTACGAGCAGTACTTC.

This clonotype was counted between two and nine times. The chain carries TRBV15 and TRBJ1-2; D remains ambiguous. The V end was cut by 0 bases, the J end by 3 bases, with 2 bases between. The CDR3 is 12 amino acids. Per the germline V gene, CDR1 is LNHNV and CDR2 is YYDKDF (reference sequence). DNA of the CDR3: TGTGCCACCAGCAGAGACCACTATGGCTACACCTTC. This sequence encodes CATSRDHYGYTF.

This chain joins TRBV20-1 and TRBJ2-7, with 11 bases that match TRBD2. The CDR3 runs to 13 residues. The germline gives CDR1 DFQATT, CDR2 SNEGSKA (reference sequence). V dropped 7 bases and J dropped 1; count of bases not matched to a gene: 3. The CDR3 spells CSVRTSGSYEQYF. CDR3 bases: TGCAGTGTCCGGACTAGCGGGTCCTACGAGCAGTACTTC.

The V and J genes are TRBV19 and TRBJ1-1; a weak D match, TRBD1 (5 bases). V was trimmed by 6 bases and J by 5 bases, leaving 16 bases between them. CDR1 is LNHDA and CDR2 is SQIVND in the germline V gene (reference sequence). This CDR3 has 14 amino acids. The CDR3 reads CASSRRREGTEAFF. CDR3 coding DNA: TGTGCCAGTAGCCGTCGCAGGGAAGGGACTGAAGCTTTCTTT.

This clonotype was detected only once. Here the CDR3 DNA reads TGCAGTACTATCAACAGGGTGGGGGATAATTCACCCCTCCACTTT. Protein product: CSTINRVGDNSPLHF. V usage is TRBV20-1 and J usage is TRBJ1-6; D perhaps matches TRBD1 (6 bases). The germline gives CDR1 DFQATT, CDR2 SNEGSKA (reference sequence). This CDR3 has 15 amino acids. V shed 8 bases and J shed 5 bases, with 19 bases lying between them.

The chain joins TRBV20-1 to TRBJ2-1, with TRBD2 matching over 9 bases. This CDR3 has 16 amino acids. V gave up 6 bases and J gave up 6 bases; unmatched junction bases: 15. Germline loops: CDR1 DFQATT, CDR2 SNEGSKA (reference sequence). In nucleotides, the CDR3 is TGCAGTGCAGGGAGGGCTAGCGGGACCAAAACCAATGAGCAGTTCTTC. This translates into CSAGRASGTKTNEQFF.

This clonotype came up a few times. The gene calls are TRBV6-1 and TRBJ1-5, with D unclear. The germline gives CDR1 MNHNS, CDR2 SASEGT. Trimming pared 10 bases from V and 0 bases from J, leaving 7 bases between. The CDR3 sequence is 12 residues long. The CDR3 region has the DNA TGTGCCACCCAGGATAGCAATCAGCCCCAGCATTTT. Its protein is CATQDSNQPQHF.